This T cell receptor beta chain stems from a study of naive and memory T cell subsets. Study results and limitations: In naive cells, over 85% of TCR sequences were seen only once. Clonotypes are single alpha or beta chains, not paired receptors. From naive to CM, EM and EMRA, diversity decreased and Gini increased. Naive and memory repertoire findings lacked a ground truth for validation.

Both TRBC1 and TRBC2 were covered by a beta constant-region primer of two equimolar oligonucleotides. Each CDR3 protein gets one entry after TCRdb re-called the UMI-ligation and nested PCR reads with MiXCR. The table records 150,000 or so distinct CDR3 sequences, approximately 17% of them present only once. V gave up 10 bases and J gave up 5 bases, with 7 bases separating them. The CDR3 totals 10 residues. Looked up from germline, CDR1 is LGHDT and CDR2 is YNNKEL (reference sequence). This clonotype was recorded at least ten times. The antigen is undetermined. This sequence joins TRBV3-1 and TRBJ2-3; unclear D gene. This TCR derives from a human donor in good health. What was sequenced was naive CD4+ T cells from blood. The CDR3 spells CATLVDTQYF. As DNA, the CDR3 is TGTGCCACCCTCGTAGATACGCAGTATTTT.